One and the same sample provided the 20 T cell receptor beta chains below, sequenced in a study of blood T cell repertoires in COVID-19. The method was immunoSEQ multiplex PCR; TCRdb's version includes in-frame clones alone and lacks a portion of them. The sample lists about 150,000 clones; 60% to 85% were seen once. Input material: peripheral blood. These TCRs come from a man aged 50-59 years with active or convalescent COVID-19.

This clone was seen a handful of times. The sample has other DNA sequences that encode this CDR3 too. V and J are TRBV25-1 and TRBJ1-3; 7 bases align to TRBD1. Unmatched junction bases numbered 3, after V lost 4 bases and J lost 3 bases. CDR3 length: 14 residues. CDR1 and CDR2 from the germline V gene are MGHDK and SYGVNS. The CDR3 is CASSGTGRGNTIYF. CDR3 bases: TGTGCCAGCAGTGGGACAGGACGTGGAAACACCATATATTTT.

The gene calls are TRBV19 and TRBJ2-3, with 7 positions matching TRBD1. The CDR3 contains 15 residues. Trimming took 9 bases from V and 0 from J; bases not matched to a gene: 9. Germline V CDR1 and CDR2: LNHDA, SQIVND (reference sequence). CDR3 sequence reads: CASSPDRPSTDTQYF. The CDR3 DNA follows: TGTGCCAGCTCCCCGGACAGGCCTAGCACAGATACGCAGTATTTT.

The chain combines TRBV28 with TRBJ2-7, with 7 bases identical to TRBD2. Looked up from germline, CDR1 is MDHEN and CDR2 is SYDVKM. The CDR3 has 12 amino acids. Unmatched junction bases numbered 1, after V lost 7 bases and J lost 1 base. The CDR3 reads CASMRGSYEQYF. CDR3 bases: TGTGCCAGCATGCGGGGGTCCTACGAGCAGTACTTC.

The rearrangement joins TRBV5-6 to TRBJ1-1, with D perhaps TRBD1 (6 bases). In germline, CDR1 is SGHDT, CDR2 YYEEEE. V was cut by 0 bases and J by 5 bases, with 14 bases left in between. CDR3 length equals 15 residues. The CDR3 is CASSLEQGWGTEAFF. The DNA for the CDR3 is TGTGCCAGCAGCTTGGAACAGGGCTGGGGAACTGAAGCTTTCTTT.

V usage is TRBV29-1 and J usage is TRBJ2-3, with TRBD1 matching over 9 bases. The CDR3 length is 13 residues. The V and J ends lost 6 bases and 2 bases, in that order; junction bases with no gene match: 3. Germline V gene lookup returns CDR1 SQVTM and CDR2 ANQGSEA. CDR3 sequence: CSVRTGVTDTQYF. DNA of the CDR3: TGCAGCGTCAGGACAGGGGTCACAGATACGCAGTATTTT.

V is TRBV11-2 and J is TRBJ1-6; 7 nucleotides agree with TRBD1. CDR1 and CDR2 (germline): SGHAT, FQNNGV. After removal of 5 bases from V and 7 bases from J, the junction contained 5 bases not matched to a gene. The CDR3 runs to 14 residues. CDR3 coding DNA: TGTGCCAGCAGCCTGACAGGGAACAATTCACCCCTCCACTTT. It encodes CASSLTGNNSPLHF.

V gene TRBV7-8 combines with J gene TRBJ2-1; weak D call: TRBD2 (5 bases). The CDR3 runs 15 residues. Germline-derived CDR1 and CDR2 are SGHVS and FQNEAQ. Trimming cost V 1 base and J 0 bases, with 7 bases left between them. The CDR3 DNA reads TGTGCCAGCAGCTTAGTAGCGCGCTCCTACAATGAGCAGTTCTTC. It translates to CASSLVARSYNEQFF.

The chain recombines TRBV7-7 with TRBJ2-2; TRBD1 matches at 9 bases. The CDR3 contains 15 residues. V shed 3 bases, J shed 5 bases, and the junction held 4 bases outside the gene matches. Germline V lookup: CDR1 SSHAT, CDR2 FNYEAQ (reference sequence). DNA of the CDR3: TGTGCCAGCAGCTTGGACAGGGGTTATACCGGGGAGCTGTTTTTT. The encoded protein is CASSLDRGYTGELFF. The variable domain in full, completed from reference TRBV7-7 and TRBJ2-2, reads GAGVSQSPRYKVTKRGQDVTLRCDPISSHATLYWYQQALGQGPEFLTYFNYEAQPDKSGLPSDRFSAERPEGSISTLTIQRTEQRDSAMYRCASSLDRGYTGELFFGEGSRLTVL.

The chain has TRBV28 and TRBJ1-1; 7 bases are a match to TRBD1. In germline, CDR1 is MDHEN, CDR2 SYDVKM. V was clipped by 4 bases and J by 5 bases; unmatched bases: 7. The CDR3 runs to 14 residues. CDR3 protein: CASSSPTGWTEAFF. CDR3 nucleotide sequence: TGTGCCAGCAGTTCTCCGACAGGGTGGACTGAAGCTTTCTTT.

The chain combines TRBV28 with TRBJ2-7; no clear D gene. The CDR3 loop spans 10 amino acids. CDR1 is MDHEN and CDR2 is SYDVKM in the germline V gene. V was cut by 4 bases and J by 6 bases, with 4 bases left in between. This chain's CDR3 is CASSSGEQYF. The CDR3, as DNA: TGTGCCAGCAGTTCGGGCGAGCAGTACTTC.

The gene calls are TRBV6-1 and TRBJ1-5, with 7 nucleotides matching TRBD1. V lost 3 bases to trimming and J lost 0 bases; unmatched junction nucleotides: 2. Germline V gene sequence: CDR1 MNHNS, CDR2 SASEGT. The CDR3 runs 15 residues. DNA of the CDR3: TGTGCCAGCAGTGAGGGACAGAATAGCAATCAGCCCCAGCATTTT. Its protein is CASSEGQNSNQPQHF.

V is TRBV28 and J is TRBJ2-2; 8 bases line up with TRBD2. The CDR3 sequence is 19 residues long. The germline V gene has CDR1 MDHEN and CDR2 SYDVKM. V shed 2 bases and J 4 bases; nucleotides not matched to a gene: 15. This CDR3 reads CASSLVALRREGSTGELFF. CDR3 DNA sequence: TGTGCCAGCAGTTTAGTGGCGTTACGACGGGAGGGCTCCACCGGGGAGCTGTTTTTT.

As concerns this clone: The sample contains more than one DNA sequence encoding this CDR3. The J gene is TRBJ1-5, the V gene TRBV30; no reliable D call. V was cut by 0 bases and J by 4 bases, with 7 bases left in between. The CDR3 covers 13 residues. Germline V gene sequence: CDR1 GTSNPN, CDR2 SVGIG (reference sequence). This chain's CDR3 is CAWSVRENQPQHF. In DNA, the CDR3 is TGTGCCTGGAGTGTACGGGAGAATCAGCCCCAGCATTTT.

This clone was found a few times. V usage is TRBV6-5 and J usage is TRBJ2-7; 8 bases are a match to TRBD1. J gave up 5 bases and V 4 bases, and 7 bases lay outside the gene matches. CDR3 length equals 14 residues. Germline V gene data show CDR1 as MNHEY and CDR2 as SVGAGI. CDR3 in DNA: TGTGCCAGCAGTTCCACGGACAGGGACAACGAGCAGTACTTC. This codes for CASSSTDRDNEQYF.

The count of this clone is one. This chain joins TRBV10-3 and TRBJ2-3; TRBD2 matches at 9 bases. The CDR3 spans 13 residues. After removal of 11 bases from V and 4 bases from J, the junction contained 7 bases not matched to a gene. Germline assignment: CDR1 ENHRY and CDR2 SYGVKD. CDR3 bases: TGTGCCGGAAAGCGGGAGGCGGCAGATACGCAGTATTTT. This codes for CAGKREAADTQYF.

This clone was found a few times. The chain joins TRBV7-9 to TRBJ1-1; D perhaps matches TRBD1 (6 bases). CDR1 is SEHNR and CDR2 is FQNEAQ in the germline V gene (reference sequence). The CDR3 totals 13 residues. V was clipped by 4 bases and J by 1 base, with 7 bases between them. The CDR3 loop reads CASSWGQNTEAFF. The CDR3 DNA follows: TGTGCCAGCAGCTGGGGACAGAACACTGAAGCTTTCTTT.

The chain has TRBV7-9 and TRBJ1-4, with a tentative D call TRBD1 (6 bases). From germline, CDR1 is SEHNR and CDR2 FQNEAQ (reference sequence). The CDR3 is made up of 14 amino acids. V dropped 7 bases and J dropped 7 bases, with 16 bases sitting between them. The CDR3 region is CASTPTGLGEKLFF. DNA for the CDR3: TGTGCCAGCACCCCGACAGGTTTGGGTGAAAAACTGTTTTTT. Supplemented by reference TRBV7-9 and TRBJ1-4, the full variable domain reads DTGVSQNPRHKITKRGQNVTFRCDPISEHNRLYWYRQTLGQGPEFLTYFQNEAQLEKSRLLSDRFSAERPKGSFSTLEIQRTEQGDSAMYLCASTPTGLGEKLFFGSGTQLSVL.

The rearrangement uses TRBV19 and TRBJ1-1; TRBD1 matches at 7 bases. Germline loops: CDR1 LNHDA, CDR2 SQIVND (reference sequence). V lost 5 bases to trimming and J lost 5 bases; unmatched junction nucleotides: 8. The CDR3 loop spans 14 amino acids. The CDR3, as DNA: TGTGCCAGTAGTCTTCGACAGGGTCGGACTGAAGCTTTCTTT. Its protein product is CASSLRQGRTEAFF.

This sequence joins TRBV7-9 and TRBJ2-7; 9 bases are a match to TRBD1. The CDR3 extends over 15 amino acids. Germline assignment: CDR1 SEHNR and CDR2 FQNEAQ (reference sequence). Trimming at V came to 5 bases and at J to 3 bases, leaving 8 bases not matched to a gene. The CDR3 sequence: CASSPGQGSLYEQYF. DNA of the CDR3: TGTGCCAGCAGCCCGGGACAGGGCTCCCTCTACGAGCAGTACTTC.

The chain recombines TRBV5-1 with TRBJ2-3; 7 bases are shared with TRBD2. The V and J ends lost 0 bases and 6 bases, in that order; junction bases with no gene match: 10. CDR1 is SGHRS and CDR2 is YFSETQ in the germline V gene. The CDR3 has 16 amino acids. This CDR3 reads CASSLDPSGGRDTQYF. CDR3 nucleotide sequence: TGCGCCAGCAGCTTGGACCCTAGCGGTGGTCGGGATACGCAGTATTTT.